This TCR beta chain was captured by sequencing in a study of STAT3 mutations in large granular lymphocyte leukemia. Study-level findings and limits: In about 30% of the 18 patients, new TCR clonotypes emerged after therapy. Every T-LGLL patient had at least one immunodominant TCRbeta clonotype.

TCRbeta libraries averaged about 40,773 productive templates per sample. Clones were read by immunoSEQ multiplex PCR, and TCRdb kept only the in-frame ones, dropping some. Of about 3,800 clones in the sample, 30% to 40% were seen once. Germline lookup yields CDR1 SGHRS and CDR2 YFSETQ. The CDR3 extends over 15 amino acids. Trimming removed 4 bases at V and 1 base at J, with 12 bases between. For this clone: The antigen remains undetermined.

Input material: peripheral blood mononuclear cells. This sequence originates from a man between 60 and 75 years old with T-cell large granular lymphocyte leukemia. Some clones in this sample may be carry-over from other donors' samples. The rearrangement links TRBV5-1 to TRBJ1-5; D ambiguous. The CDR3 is CASSRMGASNQPQHF. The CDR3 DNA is TGCGCCAGCAGCCGTATGGGTGCGAGCAATCAGCCCCAGCATTTT.